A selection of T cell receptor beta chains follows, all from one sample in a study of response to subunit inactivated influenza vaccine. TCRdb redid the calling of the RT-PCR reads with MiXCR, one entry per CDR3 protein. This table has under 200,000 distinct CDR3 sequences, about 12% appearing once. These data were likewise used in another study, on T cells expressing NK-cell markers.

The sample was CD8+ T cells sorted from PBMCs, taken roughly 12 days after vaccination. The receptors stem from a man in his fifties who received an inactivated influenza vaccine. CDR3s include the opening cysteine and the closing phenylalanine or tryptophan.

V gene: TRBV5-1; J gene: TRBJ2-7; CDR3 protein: CASSLTGLAGAYEQYF
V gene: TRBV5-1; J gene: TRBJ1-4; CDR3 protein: CASSFRGPAEATNEKLFF
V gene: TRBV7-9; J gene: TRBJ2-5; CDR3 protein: CASSLGGLRVTQYF
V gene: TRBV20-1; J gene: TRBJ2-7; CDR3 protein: CSAKRWGNYEQYF
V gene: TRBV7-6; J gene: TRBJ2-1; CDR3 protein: CASSHPSGSTYNEQFF
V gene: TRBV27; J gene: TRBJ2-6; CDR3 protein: CASSLVGPISGANVLTF
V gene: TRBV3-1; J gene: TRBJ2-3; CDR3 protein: CASSQEISGSWTTDTQYF
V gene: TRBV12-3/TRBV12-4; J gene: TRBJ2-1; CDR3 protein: CASSGTSGTYNEQFF
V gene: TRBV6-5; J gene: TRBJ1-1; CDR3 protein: CASSYGTGVNTEAFF
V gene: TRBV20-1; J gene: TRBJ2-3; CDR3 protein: CSARVGLAPSTDTQYF
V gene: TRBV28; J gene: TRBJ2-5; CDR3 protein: CASSTEFRGIETQYF
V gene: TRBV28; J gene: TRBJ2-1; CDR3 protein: CASSLWGGRAGEQFF
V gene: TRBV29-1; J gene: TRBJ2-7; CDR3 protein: CSVEWSGQQDF
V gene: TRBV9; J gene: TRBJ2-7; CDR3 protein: CASSVGTNLGHEQYF
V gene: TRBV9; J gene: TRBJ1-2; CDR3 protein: CASSVGISTNYGYTF
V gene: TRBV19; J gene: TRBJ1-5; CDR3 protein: CASTLRQGRNQPQHF
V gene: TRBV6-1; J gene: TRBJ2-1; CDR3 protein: CASSPLGRVSYNEQFF
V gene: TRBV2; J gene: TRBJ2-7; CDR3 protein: CASSDTGAISYEQYF
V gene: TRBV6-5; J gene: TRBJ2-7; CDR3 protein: CASSYSEYRGSYEQYF
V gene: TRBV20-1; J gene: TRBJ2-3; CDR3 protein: CSASDGVYTDTQYF
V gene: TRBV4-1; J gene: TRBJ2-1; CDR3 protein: CASSQARGTYNEQFF
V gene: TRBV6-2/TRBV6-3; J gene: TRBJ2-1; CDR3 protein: CASSFSGLAGGFGAYNEQFF
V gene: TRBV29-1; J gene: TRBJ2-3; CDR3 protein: CSARTGPDTDTQYF
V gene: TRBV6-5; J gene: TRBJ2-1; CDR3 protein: CASSSPERDYNEQFF
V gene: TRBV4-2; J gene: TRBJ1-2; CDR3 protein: CASSQGPNYTF
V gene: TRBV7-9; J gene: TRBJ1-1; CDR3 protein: CASSYTNTEAFF
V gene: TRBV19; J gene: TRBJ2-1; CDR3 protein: CASSISGRAVGEQFF
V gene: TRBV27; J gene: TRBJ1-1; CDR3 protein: CASSPRQGERNTEAFF
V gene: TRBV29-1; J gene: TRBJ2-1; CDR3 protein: CSVDGTGIDEQFF
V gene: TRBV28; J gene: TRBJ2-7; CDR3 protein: CASSFGRAYEQYF
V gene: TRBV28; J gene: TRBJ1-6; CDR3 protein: CASSFPTGRSPLHF
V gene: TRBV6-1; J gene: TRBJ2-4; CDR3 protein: CASRTGTGGFWNIQYF
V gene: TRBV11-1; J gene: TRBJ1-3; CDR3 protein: CASSAGGSGRIPGNTIYF
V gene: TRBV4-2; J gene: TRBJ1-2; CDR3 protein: CASSHLGQGDGYTF
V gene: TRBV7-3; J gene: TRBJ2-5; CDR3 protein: CASSLHRQETQYF
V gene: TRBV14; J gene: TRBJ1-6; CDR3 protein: CASSRYSSYNSPLHF
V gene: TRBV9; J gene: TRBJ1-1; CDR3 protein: CASSVGSGKGTEAFF
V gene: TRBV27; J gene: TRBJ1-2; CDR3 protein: CASSLQPHGPVEGGYTF
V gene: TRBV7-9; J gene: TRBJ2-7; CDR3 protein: CASREGGPKYEQYF